Shown below are 31 T cell receptor beta chains from a single sample sequenced in a study of long-term antiretroviral therapy in people with HIV. Run at survey level, the immunoSEQ assay was version v3.0. The assay was immunoSEQ multiplex PCR, and TCRdb's table has in-frame clones only and misses some. The table lists approximately 30,000 clones, roughly 77% of them singletons. Sequencing used unsorted PBMCs, obtained 1.9 years after starting antiretroviral therapy. The receptor set was obtained from a man between 18 and 35 years old with HIV.

The chain uses TRBV27 and TRBJ1-2; possible D gene TRBD1, 6 bases. The germline CDR1 and CDR2 sequences are MNHEY and SMNVEV (reference sequence). The V and J ends lost 6 bases and 3 bases respectively, with 14 bases between them. The CDR3 runs 14 residues. The CDR3 coding sequence is TGTGCCAGCAGCGAAAAACAGGGACACTATGGCTACACCTTC. Translation gives CASSEKQGHYGYTF.

The genes are TRBV5-1 and TRBJ1-2; TRBD1 agrees at 7 bases. This CDR3 region has 14 residues. Germline V CDR1 and CDR2: SGHRS, YFSETQ. After removal of 5 bases from V and 8 bases from J, the junction contained 12 bases not matched to a gene. The CDR3: CASSQGGAPLGYTF. The CDR3 DNA sequence: TGCGCCAGCAGTCAAGGGGGCGCACCCCTCGGCTACACCTTC.

This chain connects TRBV4-2 to TRBJ2-7, with D possibly TRBD2 on 6 matching bases. The CDR3 runs to 14 residues. Trimming took off 2 bases at V and 0 bases at J, with 8 bases between the two ends. Germline V lookup: CDR1 LGHNA, CDR2 YNFKEQ. The CDR3 region has the DNA TGTGCCAGCAGCCAAAGCGGGCTCTCCTACGAGCAGTACTTC. It yields the protein CASSQSGLSYEQYF.

In this sample, this clone turned up a few times. V and J are TRBV2 and TRBJ2-1; D is unclear. Germline CDR1 reads SNHLY; CDR2 reads FYNNEI. Trimming cost V 8 bases and J 0 bases, with 8 bases left between them. The CDR3 runs to 13 residues. In DNA, the CDR3 is TGTGCCAGCGAAATCAGCTCCTACAATGAGCAGTTCTTC. Residues: CASEISSYNEQFF.

This clone was seen only a few times. The chain uses TRBV28 and TRBJ2-2, with D tentatively TRBD2 (5 bases). This CDR3 spans 14 amino acids. CDR1 MDHEN and CDR2 SYDVKM come from the germline V gene. The V gene lost 6 bases and the J gene lost 1 base, with 9 bases spanning the gap. Here the CDR3 DNA reads TGTGCCAGCAGCCCCGGGGTGAACACCGGGGAGCTGTTTTTT. It is translated as CASSPGVNTGELFF.

The chain couples TRBV10-3 to TRBJ1-4; D not certain. Trimming left V 10 bases short and J 5 bases short, with 17 bases between. The length of the CDR3 is 14 residues. Germline CDR1 ENHRY, CDR2 SYGVKD. The CDR3 loop reads CATGDGFQNEKLFF. The CDR3 DNA sequence: TGTGCCACCGGGGATGGTTTCCAAAATGAAAAACTGTTTTTT.

The chain is built from TRBV4-2 and TRBJ1-3, with D uncertain. CDR3 size: 15 residues. Trimming cost V 0 bases and J 0 bases, with 6 bases left between them. The V gene's germline CDR1 is LGHNA and CDR2 YNFKEQ. CDR3 protein: CASSQELRSGNTIYF. In nucleotides, the CDR3 is TGTGCCAGCAGCCAAGAACTGCGCTCTGGAAACACCATATATTTT.

The chain recombines TRBV19 with TRBJ1-1; possibly TRBD1 for D (6 bases). V gave up 5 bases and J gave up 0 bases, with 10 bases separating them. The CDR3 sequence is 14 residues long. Looked up from germline, CDR1 is LNHDA and CDR2 is SQIVND (reference sequence). The CDR3 loop reads CASSVRQVNTEAFF. The CDR3 nucleotides are TGTGCCAGTAGTGTCAGACAGGTGAACACTGAAGCTTTCTTT.

The V gene is TRBV11-2, the J gene TRBJ2-7, with D possibly called TRBD1 or TRBD2 (6 bases each). The CDR3 covers 13 residues. With 4 bases removed from V and 6 bases from J, the gap between germline ends came to 13 bases. Looked up from germline, CDR1 is SGHAT and CDR2 is FQNNGV. CDR3 loop: CASSWRRGREQYV. CDR3 coding DNA: TGTGCCAGCAGCTGGCGCCGGGGGCGCGAGCAGTACGTC.

The chain uses TRBV25-1 and TRBJ2-7; D is uncertain. Trimming pared 3 bases from V and 6 bases from J, leaving 12 bases between. This CDR3 contains 13 residues. Germline V gene lookup returns CDR1 MGHDK and CDR2 SYGVNS. CDR3 in amino acids: CASSDQRIREQYF. The CDR3 DNA is TGTGCCAGCAGTGACCAGAGGATCCGCGAGCAGTACTTC.

The chain is built from TRBV5-1 and TRBJ2-7, with D perhaps matching TRBD1 (5 bases). Germline V gene lookup returns CDR1 SGHRS and CDR2 YFSETQ. Between the trimmed V and J ends, which lost 1 base and 3 bases, there was a span of 8 bases. This CDR3 contains 13 residues. The CDR3 sequence is CASSLTGDYEQYV. CDR3 in DNA: TGCGCCAGCAGCTTGACAGGAGACTACGAGCAGTACGTC.

Comments on this clone: One end of the junction varies from germline; a read error may be responsible. This rearrangement joins TRBV19 to TRBJ1-1; maybe TRBD1 (5 bases). The CDR3 has 15 residues. The germline gives CDR1 LNHDA, CDR2 SQIVND (reference sequence). CDR3 DNA: TGTGCCACTAGTATGGTGTGGGGGGTGAACACTGAAGCTTTCTTT. Protein sequence: CATSMVWGVNTEAFF.

This clone turned up a few times. The CDR3 coding sequence is TGCGCCAGCAGCCAAGAAACGGGGGCCGACGGCTACACCTTC. Translating gives CASSQETGADGYTF. V gene TRBV4-1 combines with J gene TRBJ1-2; D is perhaps TRBD1 (6 bases). The CDR3 covers 14 residues. Germline values: CDR1 MGHRA, CDR2 YSYEKL. The V end was cut by 0 bases, the J end by 8 bases, with 13 bases between.

The table lists this clone with a count of one. V is TRBV6-1 and J is TRBJ2-7; D is undetermined. Germline assignment: CDR1 MNHNS and CDR2 SASEGT. V was pared by 3 bases and J by 1 base, with 10 bases between. The CDR3 is 14 residues long. CDR3 residues: CASSEAFWSYEQYV. The DNA for the CDR3 is TGTGCCAGCAGTGAGGCCTTCTGGTCCTACGAGCAGTACGTC.

This clone was found a few times. V gene TRBV6-1 combines with J gene TRBJ1-2; D not certain. The CDR3 loop spans 10 amino acids. CDR1 MNHNS and CDR2 SASEGT come from the germline V gene. Trimming stripped 8 bases from V and 7 bases from J, with 8 bases between. The CDR3 loop reads CASVGIGYTF. DNA of the CDR3: TGTGCCAGCGTGGGGATTGGCTACACCTTC.

V usage is TRBV28 and J usage is TRBJ2-5, with 9 bases identical to TRBD1. Trimming removed 4 bases from V and 2 bases from J; junction bases left unmatched: 2. Germline V lookup: CDR1 MDHEN, CDR2 SYDVKM. This CDR3 has 14 residues. The CDR3 coding sequence is TGTGCCAGCAGTTCGACAGGGGGGCAAGAGACCCAGTACTTC. Its protein product is CASSSTGGQETQYF.

The V call is TRBV5-4, the J call TRBJ2-7; no reliable D call. CDR1 SGHNT and CDR2 YYREEE come from the germline V gene (reference sequence). The V and J ends lost 6 bases and 7 bases respectively, with 11 bases between them. This CDR3 spans 11 amino acids. CDR3 in DNA: TGTGCCAGCACCTCGACTGGGGAGCAGTACGTC. Amino acid sequence: CASTSTGEQYV.

The chain recombines TRBV15 with TRBJ1-1; D is undetermined. The germline CDR1 and CDR2 sequences are LNHNV and YYDKDF (reference sequence). CDR3 length equals 14 residues. Trimming left V 11 bases short and J 0 bases short, with 16 bases between. CDR3 residues: CALILDIMNTEAFF. CDR3 sequence (DNA): TGTGCCCTAATCCTAGACATAATGAACACTGAAGCTTTCTTT.

Turning to this clone: Its ends do not fully match the called genes, so a read error is possible. The CDR3 bases are TGTGCTAGCAGCCCTATTAAAACCCAGGAGACCCAGTACTTC. Residues: CASSPIKTQETQYF. V is TRBV7-7 and J is TRBJ2-5; D is uncertain. CDR1 SSHAT and CDR2 FNYEAQ come from the germline V gene (reference sequence). The CDR3 is 14 residues long.

A remark on this clone: At one end, the junction sequence differs from germline, possibly due to a read error. This sample also contains other DNA sequences that code for the same CDR3. The genes are TRBV4-2 and TRBJ2-3; no firm D call. The V gene's germline CDR1 is LGHNA and CDR2 YNFKEQ. The CDR3 spans 15 residues. The CDR3, as DNA: TGTGCTAGCAGCCAAGATATTGGCTCCCCAGATACGCAGTATTTT. It yields the protein CASSQDIGSPDTQYF.

The chain couples TRBV9 to TRBJ1-6; D uncertain. The CDR3 contains 13 residues. V lost 0 bases and J 10 bases, leaving 8 bases between the germline ends. Germline loops: CDR1 SGDLS, CDR2 YYNGEE. The CDR3 region is CASSVEFGSPLHF. CDR3 in DNA: TGTGCCAGCAGCGTAGAGTTTGGGTCACCCCTCCACTTT.

The count of this clone is one. The rearrangement uses TRBV2 and TRBJ2-5; 8 bases fit TRBD1. The germline CDR1 and CDR2 sequences are SNHLY and FYNNEI. The CDR3 contains 14 residues. Unmatched junction bases numbered 7, after V lost 5 bases and J lost 5 bases. CDR3 region: CASSKTGADETQYF. The DNA of the CDR3 is TGTGCCAGCAGTAAGACAGGGGCTGACGAGACCCAGTACTTC.

J is TRBJ1-1 and V is TRBV5-1, with no clear D. The CDR3 covers 16 residues. Trimming pared 4 bases from V and 1 base from J, leaving 17 bases between. The germline gives CDR1 SGHRS, CDR2 YFSETQ. This CDR3 is CASSERGFSGNTEAFF. CDR3 bases: TGCGCCAGCAGCGAACGGGGATTTTCAGGGAACACTGAAGCTTTCTTT.

This chain uses TRBV6-6 with TRBJ2-7, with 7 positions matching TRBD2. The V segment lost 6 bases and the J segment 3 bases; nucleotides outside the gene matches: 5. The germline CDR1 and CDR2 sequences are MNHNY and SVGAGI (reference sequence). The CDR3 spans 13 residues. This chain's CDR3 is CASRPGGFYEQYV. The CDR3 bases are TGTGCCAGCAGGCCCGGGGGGTTCTACGAGCAGTACGTC.

The CDR3 DNA reads TGCGCCAGCAGCCCCCGGGGGCAGGGTGAGCAGTTCTTC. Amino acid sequence: CASSPRGQGEQFF. This chain uses TRBV4-1 with TRBJ2-1, with D perhaps being TRBD1 or TRBD2 (6 bases each). V lost 4 bases and J lost 9, with 13 bases in between. Germline loops: CDR1 MGHRA, CDR2 YSYEKL. This CDR3 contains 13 residues.

This chain connects TRBV18 to TRBJ2-7, with 7 bases aligning to TRBD1. The germline gives CDR1 KGHSH, CDR2 LQKENI. With V trimmed by 2 bases and J by 0 bases, 1 base remained unmatched. This CDR3 has 14 residues. The CDR3: CASSPRDSSYEQYF. The CDR3 coding sequence is TGTGCCAGCTCACCAAGGGACAGCTCCTACGAGCAGTACTTC.

The chain employs TRBV7-3 and TRBJ2-3; the D is unclear. V was trimmed by 4 bases and J by 0 bases, leaving 5 bases between them. This CDR3 contains 13 residues. Looked up from germline, CDR1 is SGHTA and CDR2 is FQGTGA. CDR3 bases: TGTGCCAGCAGCTATGACAGCACAGATACGCAGTATTTT. Translated, it gives CASSYDSTDTQYF.

This clone was observed a single time. The chain employs TRBV9 and TRBJ2-7; unclear D gene. The CDR3 spans 14 residues. Between the trimmed V and J ends, which lost 1 base and 3 bases, there was a span of 11 bases. Per the germline V gene, CDR1 is SGDLS and CDR2 is YYNGEE. CDR3 loop: CASSVTQIDYEQYF. The CDR3 DNA follows: TGTGCCAGCAGCGTAACCCAGATCGACTACGAGCAGTACTTC.

This sequence joins TRBV7-8 and TRBJ2-1; weak D call: TRBD2 (7 bases). Germline CDR1 and CDR2: SGHVS and FQNEAQ. CDR3 length equals 15 residues. The V and J ends lost 7 bases and 2 bases respectively, with 15 bases between them. Here the CDR3 DNA reads TGTGCCAGCAACCGGGGGGCAGGGGCCTACAATGAGCAGTTCTTC. It codes for CASNRGAGAYNEQFF.

A word on this clone: Additional DNA sequences in this sample encode the identical CDR3. CDR3 loop: CASSAGPYNSPLHF. The CDR3 region has the DNA TGTGCCAGCAGTGCGGGGCCCTATAATTCACCCCTCCACTTT. The rearrangement uses TRBV6-1 and TRBJ1-6, with D tentatively TRBD1 (5 bases). The CDR3 contains 14 residues. CDR1 MNHNS and CDR2 SASEGT come from the germline V gene. Trimming pared 4 bases from V and 2 bases from J, leaving 6 bases between.

This clone was recorded a few times. This chain joins TRBV28 and TRBJ2-1; D is perhaps TRBD2 (6 bases). Looked up from germline, CDR1 is MDHEN and CDR2 is SYDVKM. The CDR3 runs to 18 residues. Trimming removed 1 base at V and 0 bases at J, with 16 bases between. The CDR3 region is CASSLLGGDGYSYNEQFF. The CDR3 bases are TGTGCCAGCAGTTTATTGGGGGGAGACGGTTACTCCTACAATGAGCAGTTCTTC.